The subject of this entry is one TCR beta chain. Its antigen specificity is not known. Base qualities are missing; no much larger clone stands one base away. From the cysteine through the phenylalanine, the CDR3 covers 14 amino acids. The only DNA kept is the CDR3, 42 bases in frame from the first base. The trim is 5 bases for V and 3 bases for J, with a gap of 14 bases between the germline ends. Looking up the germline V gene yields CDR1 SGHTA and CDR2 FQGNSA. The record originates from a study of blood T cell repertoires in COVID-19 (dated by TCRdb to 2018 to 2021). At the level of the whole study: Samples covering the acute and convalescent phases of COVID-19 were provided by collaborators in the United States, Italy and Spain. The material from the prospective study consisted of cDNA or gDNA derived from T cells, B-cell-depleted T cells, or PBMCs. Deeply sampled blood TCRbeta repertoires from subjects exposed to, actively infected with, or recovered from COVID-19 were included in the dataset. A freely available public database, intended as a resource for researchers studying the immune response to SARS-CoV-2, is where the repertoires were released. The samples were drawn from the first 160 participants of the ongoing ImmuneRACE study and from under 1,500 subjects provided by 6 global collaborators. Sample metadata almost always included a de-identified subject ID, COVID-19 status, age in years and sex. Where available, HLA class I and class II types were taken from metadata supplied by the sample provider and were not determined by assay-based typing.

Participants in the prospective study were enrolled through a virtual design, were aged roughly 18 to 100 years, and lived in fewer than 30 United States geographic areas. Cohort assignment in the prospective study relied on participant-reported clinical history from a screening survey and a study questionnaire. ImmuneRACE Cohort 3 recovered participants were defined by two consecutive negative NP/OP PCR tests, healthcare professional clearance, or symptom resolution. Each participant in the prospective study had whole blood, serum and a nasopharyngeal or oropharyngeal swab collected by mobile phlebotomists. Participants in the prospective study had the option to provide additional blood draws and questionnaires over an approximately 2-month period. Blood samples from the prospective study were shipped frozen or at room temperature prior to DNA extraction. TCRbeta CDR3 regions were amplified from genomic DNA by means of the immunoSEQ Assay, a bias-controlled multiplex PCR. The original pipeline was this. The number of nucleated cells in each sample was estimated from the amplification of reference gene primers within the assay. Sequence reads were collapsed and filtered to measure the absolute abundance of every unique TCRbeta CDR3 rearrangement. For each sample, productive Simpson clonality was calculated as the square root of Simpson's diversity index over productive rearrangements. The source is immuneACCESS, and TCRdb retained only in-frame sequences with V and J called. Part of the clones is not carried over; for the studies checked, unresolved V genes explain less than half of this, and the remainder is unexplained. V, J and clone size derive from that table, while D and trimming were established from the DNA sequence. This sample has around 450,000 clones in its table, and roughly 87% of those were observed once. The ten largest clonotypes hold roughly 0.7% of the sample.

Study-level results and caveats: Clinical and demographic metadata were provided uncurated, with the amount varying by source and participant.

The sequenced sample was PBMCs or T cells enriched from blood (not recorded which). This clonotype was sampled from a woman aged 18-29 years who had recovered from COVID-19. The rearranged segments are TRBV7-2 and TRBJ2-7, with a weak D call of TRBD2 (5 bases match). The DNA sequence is TGTGCCAGCAGCGTGGGCCCGGGGAACTACGAGCAGTACTTC. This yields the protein CASSVGPGNYEQYF.